Below, 21 T cell receptor beta chains from the same sample are listed, as sequenced in a study of patients and donors after allogeneic stem cell transplantation. A single record per CDR3 protein comes from TCRdb applying MiXCR to the RT-PCR reads. The sample has about 26,000 distinct CDR3 sequences; over 7% are singletons. What was sequenced was blood, either unsorted or a sorted T cell fraction (not recorded which). These receptors all stem from a human donor who was either an allogeneic HSCT recipient or a stem cell or donor lymphocyte infusion donor (not recorded which). It is not recorded whose cells these are; they may come from a transplant donor.

This clonotype was seen a handful of times. This chain uses TRBV4-1 with TRBJ2-2, with D perhaps matching TRBD1 (6 bases). Trimming removed 3 bases at V and 5 bases at J, with 16 bases between. Germline CDR1 and CDR2: MGHRA and YSYEKL. This CDR3 region has 16 residues. The CDR3 spells CASSQETAGVTGELFF. The CDR3 DNA follows: TGCGCCAGCAGCCAGGAAACCGCAGGGGTAACCGGGGAGCTGTTTTTT.

Remarks on this clonotype: Germline and junction disagree at one end, which may indicate a read error. CDR3 protein: CAGRRLTRGGTEAFF. In DNA form, the CDR3 reads TGTGCCGGCAGACGCCTGACAAGGGGTGGCACTGAAGCTTTCTTT. This chain uses TRBV28 with TRBJ1-1; tentative D call: TRBD1 (5 bases). There are 15 residues in the CDR3. From germline, CDR1 is MDHEN and CDR2 SYDVKM.

In this sample, this clonotype turned up many times. The J gene is TRBJ1-1, the V gene TRBV7-9, with 7 positions matching TRBD1. Trimming took 6 bases from V and 5 from J; bases not matched to a gene: 3. The CDR3 extends over 12 amino acids. Germline CDR1 is SEHNR and CDR2 is FQNEAQ (reference sequence). CDR3 nucleotide sequence: TGTGCCAGCAGGAGGGGGCGGACTGAAGCTTTCTTT. Protein: CASRRGRTEAFF.

The J gene is TRBJ2-3, the V gene TRBV11-3; TRBD2 matches 8 bases. CDR3 length: 14 amino acids. After removal of 6 bases from V and 5 bases from J, the junction contained 7 bases not matched to a gene. Germline values: CDR1 SGHNT, CDR2 YENEEA. The CDR3 loop is CASSSGGPGDTQYF. CDR3 nucleotides: TGTGCCAGCAGTTCGGGGGGGCCGGGAGATACGCAGTATTTT.

This clonotype was found many times. This chain joins TRBV12-3 or TRBV12-4 and TRBJ2-2; TRBD1 agrees at 7 bases. This CDR3 contains 15 residues. V gave up 5 bases and J gave up 5 bases; unmatched junction bases: 8. The CDR3 loop reads CASSTRQGMTGELFF. CDR3 sequence (DNA): TGTGCCAGCAGTACCCGACAGGGTATGACCGGGGAGCTGTTTTTT.

V and J are TRBV15 and TRBJ1-2; D remains ambiguous. V was trimmed by 4 bases and J by 3 bases, leaving 9 bases between them. Per the germline V gene, CDR1 is LNHNV and CDR2 is YYDKDF (reference sequence). The CDR3 extends over 13 amino acids. CDR3 DNA sequence: TGTGCCACCAGCATGCGAAATGACTATGGCTACACCTTC. It yields the protein CATSMRNDYGYTF.

This clonotype was seen only a few times. The rearrangement links TRBV5-1 to TRBJ1-5, with 11 bases matching TRBD1. This CDR3 is 15 amino acids long. Germline CDR1 and CDR2: SGHRS and YFSETQ. The trim removed 4 bases at V and 6 bases at J, leaving 6 bases unmatched. The CDR3 loop reads CASSDRTGGSQPQHF. The CDR3 coding sequence is TGCGCCAGCAGCGATCGGACAGGGGGCTCTCAGCCCCAGCATTTT.

V is TRBV5-1 and J is TRBJ2-3; 8 positions agree with TRBD1. The CDR3 extends over 16 amino acids. J lost 1 base, V lost 0 bases, and 4 bases had no gene match. Germline V CDR1 and CDR2: SGHRS, YFSETQ. CDR3 protein: CASSLGPGQGTDTQYF. CDR3 DNA: TGCGCCAGCAGCTTGGGACCGGGACAGGGCACAGATACGCAGTATTTT.

This clonotype was detected ten times or more. This chain uses TRBV19 with TRBJ1-1; D unresolved. Trimming left V 0 bases short and J 1 base short, with 6 bases between. CDR1 and CDR2 (germline): LNHDA, SQIVND (reference sequence). The CDR3 spans 14 residues. CDR3: CASSIDLPNTEAFF. DNA of the CDR3: TGTGCCAGTAGTATAGATCTCCCGAACACTGAAGCTTTCTTT.

The DNA for the CDR3 is TGTGCCAGCAGCTTATTTTGGGGACAGGGGGAAGAAGCTTTCTTT. As protein: CASSLFWGQGEEAFF. The genes are TRBV7-9 and TRBJ1-1; 11 bases fit TRBD1. Germline V CDR1 and CDR2: SEHNR, FQNEAQ (reference sequence). V shed 2 bases and J 8 bases; nucleotides not matched to a gene: 7. CDR3 length: 15 residues.

This clonotype was counted only a few times. V gene TRBV11-3 combines with J gene TRBJ1-5; D gene uncertain. V lost 1 base and J lost 9, with 22 bases in between. The CDR3 length is 17 residues. Germline V gene data show CDR1 as SGHNT and CDR2 as YENEEA. The CDR3 sequence is CASSLGVSRYPTRPQHF. Here the CDR3 DNA reads TGTGCCAGCAGCTTAGGGGTTTCCCGATATCCGACCCGGCCCCAGCATTTT. The full variable domain, its missing parts supplied by reference TRBV11-3 and TRBJ1-5, is EAGVVQSPRYKIIEKKQPVAFWCNPISGHNTLYWYLQNLGQGPELLIRYENEEAVDDSQLPKDRFSAERLKGVDSTLKIQPAELGDSAVYLCASSLGVSRYPTRPQHFGDGTRLSIL.

This chain uses TRBV5-4 with TRBJ1-2, with D unclear. CDR3 size: 13 residues. From germline, CDR1 is SGHNT and CDR2 YYREEE (reference sequence). V lost 1 base to trimming and J lost 5 bases, with 9 bases between them. In DNA, the CDR3 is TGTGCCAGCAGCTTGAGGACGGAGTATGGCTACACCTTC. It encodes CASSLRTEYGYTF.

To note about this clonotype: Germline is not matched at one junction end, which may reflect a read error. The chain couples TRBV13 to TRBJ2-7, with 7 nucleotides matching TRBD1. CDR3 length: 13 amino acids. The germline V gene encodes CDR1 PRHDT and CDR2 FYEKMQ (reference sequence). CDR3 sequence reads: CWHRTGLSYEQYF. CDR3 bases: TGCTGGCACAGGACAGGTCTCTCCTACGAGCAGTACTTC.

This clonotype is medium-sized in the sample. This sequence joins TRBV12-3 or TRBV12-4 and TRBJ2-4, with D uncertain. The CDR3 loop spans 16 amino acids. Trimming shortened V by 5 bases and J by 5 bases, and 19 bases separated the two germline ends. CDR3 nucleotides: TGTGCCAGCAGTCCCTCAGATATCCCACGGGAAAACATTCAGTACTTC. Encoded protein: CASSPSDIPRENIQYF.

This clonotype was found a few times. The chain recombines TRBV6-5 with TRBJ2-2; no definite D call. Per germline, CDR1 MNHEY and CDR2 SVGAGI. Trimming stripped 6 bases from V and 2 bases from J, with 4 bases between. This CDR3 is 12 amino acids long. In DNA form, the CDR3 reads TGTGCCAGCAGCACCAACACCGGGGAGCTGTTTTTT. As protein: CASSTNTGELFF.

The rearrangement joins TRBV5-6 to TRBJ1-5, with a tentative D call TRBD1 (5 bases). The ends were cut back, 0 bases at V and 4 bases at J, with 11 bases in the middle. This CDR3 has 15 residues. Germline CDR1 reads SGHDT; CDR2 reads YYEEEE. Here the CDR3 DNA reads TGTGCCAGCAGCTTGGGGGGGGAAAGAAATCAGCCCCAGCATTTT. This gives the protein CASSLGGERNQPQHF.

This clonotype was recorded at least ten times. The gene calls are TRBV5-1 and TRBJ1-1; D may be TRBD1 (6 bases). Trimming cost V 5 bases and J 3 bases, with 11 bases left between them. The germline gives CDR1 SGHRS, CDR2 YFSETQ. The CDR3 is made up of 13 amino acids. The CDR3 bases are TGCGCCAGCAGAGAGGGGGGCTACACTGAAGCTTTCTTT. This codes for CASREGGYTEAFF.

This clonotype has ten or more counts. The gene calls are TRBV20-1 and TRBJ2-1; 9 bases align to TRBD2. V dropped 6 bases and J dropped 6; count of bases not matched to a gene: 9. Germline V gene data show CDR1 as DFQATT and CDR2 as SNEGSKA (reference sequence). This CDR3 spans 14 amino acids. The CDR3 DNA follows: TGCAGTGCCCGCCGTGGCGGGAGGGTCAATGAGCAGTTCTTC. Translated: CSARRGGRVNEQFF.

This clonotype turned up a few times. The chain is built from TRBV6-5 and TRBJ2-7; perhaps TRBD2 as D (7 bases). The CDR3 runs to 16 residues. Trimming pared 4 bases from V and 5 bases from J, leaving 21 bases between. Germline lookup yields CDR1 MNHEY and CDR2 SVGAGI. The CDR3 region has the DNA TGTGCCAGCAGTTCTATCCGTGCGCGGGGGCATGACGAGCAGTACTTC. The encoded protein is CASSSIRARGHDEQYF.

The rearrangement links TRBV18 to TRBJ2-4, with unresolved D. The germline V gene encodes CDR1 KGHSH and CDR2 LQKENI. CDR3 length: 15 residues. The germline V and J ends were trimmed by 0 bases and 0 bases, with 6 bases remaining between them. CDR3 DNA sequence: TGTGCCAGCTCACCACCGGTCCTAGCCAAAAACATTCAGTACTTC. Protein: CASSPPVLAKNIQYF.

This clonotype was observed at least ten times. J is TRBJ2-7 and V is TRBV11-2; possible D gene TRBD2, 7 bases. In germline, CDR1 is SGHAT, CDR2 FQNNGV. V was clipped by 6 bases and J by 3 bases, with 24 bases between them. The CDR3 runs to 17 residues. Here the CDR3 DNA reads TGTGCCAGCAGTAGCTTAGGGGGGGGAAGGGGAGGCTACGAGCAGTACTTC. Its protein is CASSSLGGGRGGYEQYF.